The clone carrying this T cell receptor beta chain came up a few times. Its target is not known. The data derive from a study of cytomegalovirus exposure and HLA in healthy donors. Study-level findings and limits: According to a later analysis, TCR clusters from the first cohort tended to co-occur in the 120 or so validation repertoires. CMV antigen specificity was confirmed in vitro for a few CMV-associated chains. The authors enumerated 150 to 200 TCR beta chains as linked to cytomegalovirus. According to reports, the classifier identified cytomegalovirus status with high specificity and sensitivity.

CDR1 LNHDA and CDR2 SQIVND come from the germline V gene (reference sequence). This CDR3 is built from 14 residues. V lost 0 bases and J 5 bases, leaving 11 bases between the germline ends. Produced via immunoSEQ multiplex PCR; TCRdb's table is partial and in-frame only. Here the sample spans more than 60,000 clones, around 97% being singletons. This TCR was sampled from a young woman in good health and CMV-seropositive. The chain is built from TRBV19 and TRBJ2-7; a weak D match, TRBD2 (5 bases). Sequencing input: PBMCs. As DNA, the CDR3 is TGTGCCAGTAGTATAGAAGGCGGGCCGCACGAGCAGTACTTC. Its protein is CASSIEGGPHEQYF.